This TCR beta chain was profiled in a study of STAT5B mutations in CD4+ large granular lymphocyte leukemia. Broader study findings: CD4-sorted patient repertoires seemed more clonal than healthy CD4+ repertoires. 8/27 top patient clones versus 2/35 control clones were TRBV06-family. Approximately 25% of private leukemic clonotypes occurred rarely in other patients' non-leukemic repertoires.

TCRdb's table, derived via immunoSEQ multiplex PCR, lists solely in-frame clones and lacks some. The table has nearly 45,000 clones, 65% to 90% seen once. CDR3 length: 10 amino acids. The germline V and J ends were trimmed by 8 bases and 10 bases, with 11 bases remaining between them. Germline CDR1 reads ENHRY; CDR2 reads SYGVKD. This clone was counted a few times. Its cognate antigen is unknown. J is TRBJ1-1 and V is TRBV10-3; D unclear. This receptor was taken from a human donor in good health. The source material was CD4+ T cells from blood buffy coats. The DNA of the CDR3 is TGTGCCATCGGGGAGATGGGAGCTTTCTTT. This encodes CAIGEMGAFF.